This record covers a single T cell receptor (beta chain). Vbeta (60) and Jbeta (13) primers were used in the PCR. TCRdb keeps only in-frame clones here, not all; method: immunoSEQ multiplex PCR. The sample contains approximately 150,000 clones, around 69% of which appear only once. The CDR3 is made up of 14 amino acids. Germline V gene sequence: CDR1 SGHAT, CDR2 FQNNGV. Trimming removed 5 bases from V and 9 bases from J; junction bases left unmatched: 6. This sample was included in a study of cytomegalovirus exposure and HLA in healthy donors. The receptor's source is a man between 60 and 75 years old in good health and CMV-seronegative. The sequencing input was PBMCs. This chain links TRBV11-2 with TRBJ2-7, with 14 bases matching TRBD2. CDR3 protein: CASSKGLAGEVQYF. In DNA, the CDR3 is TGTGCCAGCAGCAAGGGACTAGCGGGAGAGGTGCAGTACTTC. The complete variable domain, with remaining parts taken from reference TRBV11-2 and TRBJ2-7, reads EAGVAQSPRYKIIEKRQSVAFWCNPISGHATLYWYQQILGQGPKLLIQFQNNGVVDDSQLPKDRFSAERLKGVDSTLKIQPAKLEDSAVYLCASSKGLAGEVQYFGPGTRLTVT.